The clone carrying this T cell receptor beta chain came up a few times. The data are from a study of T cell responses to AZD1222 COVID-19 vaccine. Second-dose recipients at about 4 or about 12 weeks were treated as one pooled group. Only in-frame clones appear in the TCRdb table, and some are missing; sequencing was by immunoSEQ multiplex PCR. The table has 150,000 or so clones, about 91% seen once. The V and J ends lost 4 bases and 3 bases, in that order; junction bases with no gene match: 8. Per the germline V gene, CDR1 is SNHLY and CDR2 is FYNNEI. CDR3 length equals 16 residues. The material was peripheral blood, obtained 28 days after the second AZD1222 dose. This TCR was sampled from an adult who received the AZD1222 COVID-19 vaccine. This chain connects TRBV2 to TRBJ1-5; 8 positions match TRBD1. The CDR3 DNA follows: TGTGCCAGCAGTGCCTACCGGGACAGGTCCAATCAGCCCCAGCATTTT. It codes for CASSAYRDRSNQPQHF.